This TCR beta chain is from a study of OX40 agonist ivuxolimab in advanced cancers. Germline CDR1 and CDR2: SEHNR and FQNEAQ (reference sequence). The CDR3 is 15 residues long. Trimming took off 3 bases at V and 0 bases at J, with 10 bases between the two ends. TCRdb's table, derived via immunoSEQ multiplex PCR, lists solely in-frame clones and lacks some. The profile shows over 85,000 clones, around 83% of them singletons. Findings and limits, study-wide: Normalized expansion of T-cell clones was also low for some nonresponders.

Note on this clone: Its target is unknown.

This receptor was identified in an adult with an advanced solid tumor such as melanoma, head and neck, liver or kidney cancer. The sample was CD4+ or CD8+ T cells sorted from blood, taken in a trial of the OX40 agonist ivuxolimab. V and J are TRBV7-9 and TRBJ2-3, with a weak D call TRBD2 (6 bases). DNA of the CDR3: TGTGCCAGCAGCTTCACCGGGACTAGCACAGATACGCAGTATTTT. It yields the protein CASSFTGTSTDTQYF.